Below are 15 T cell receptor beta chains sequenced from a single sample in a study of blood T cell repertoires in COVID-19. Sequenced by immunoSEQ multiplex PCR; TCRdb stores in-frame clones only, minus some. The sample has some 210,000 clones, just over 90% seen once. The specimen was peripheral blood. The receptor source for this set is a man aged 25-45 years with acute or convalescent COVID-19.

This chain links TRBV7-2 with TRBJ2-1, with TRBD2 identical over 9 bases. Germline values: CDR1 SGHTA, CDR2 FQGNSA. V gave up 5 bases and J gave up 4 bases; unmatched junction bases: 15. The CDR3 spans 18 residues. CDR3 amino acids: CASSPGRVRGLAYNEQFF. The CDR3, as DNA: TGTGCCAGCAGCCCAGGGCGGGTGAGGGGACTAGCATACAATGAGCAGTTCTTC.

V and J are TRBV12-3 or TRBV12-4 and TRBJ1-5; tentatively, D is TRBD1 (5 bases). CDR3 length equals 13 residues. Trimming took 5 bases from V and 9 from J, leaving 14 bases between them. CDR3 in DNA: TGTGCCAGCAGTGACAGCGCCTCCAGGCCCCAGCATTTT. The encoded protein is CASSDSASRPQHF.

This chain connects TRBV10-2 to TRBJ2-1, with D unresolved. With 2 bases removed from V and 4 bases from J, the gap between germline ends came to 6 bases. Germline V lookup: CDR1 WSHSY, CDR2 SAAADI. The CDR3 contains 13 residues. In nucleotides, the CDR3 is TGCGCCAGCAGTGAGAACAGATACAATGAGCAGTTCTTC. This codes for CASSENRYNEQFF.

This chain uses TRBV11-2 with TRBJ2-1; tentatively, D is TRBD1 (5 bases). In germline, CDR1 is SGHAT, CDR2 FQNNGV. The CDR3 covers 14 residues. The V gene lost 2 bases and the J gene lost 11 bases, with 16 bases spanning the gap. The CDR3 region is CASSLSTVYAQQFF. The CDR3 DNA follows: TGTGCCAGCAGCTTATCGACAGTTTACGCCCAGCAGTTCTTC.

J is TRBJ2-6 and V is TRBV5-1; possible D gene TRBD1, 5 bases. Trimming shortened V by 4 bases and J by 4 bases, and 12 bases separated the two germline ends. The germline gives CDR1 SGHRS, CDR2 YFSETQ. CDR3 size: 15 residues. In DNA form, the CDR3 reads TGCGCCAGCAGCGTGACAGTTTCCGGGGCCAACGTCCTGACTTTC. The encoded protein is CASSVTVSGANVLTF.

This sequence joins TRBV2 and TRBJ1-5; 7 nucleotides align to TRBD1. The length of the CDR3 is 14 residues. Germline V gene lookup returns CDR1 SNHLY and CDR2 FYNNEI. Losses at the gene ends were 4 bases for V and 2 bases for J; bases not matched to a gene: 2. The CDR3 sequence is CASSVTGGNQPQHF. In nucleotides, the CDR3 is TGTGCCAGCAGTGTTACAGGGGGCAATCAGCCCCAGCATTTT.

The chain combines TRBV11-2 with TRBJ2-7; D may be TRBD2 (5 bases). The CDR3 has 15 residues. CDR1 and CDR2 from the germline V gene are SGHAT and FQNNGV. V dropped 4 bases and J dropped 3 bases, with 16 bases sitting between them. The CDR3 nucleotides are TGTGCCAGCAGCTGGGGTTCAGGACTGGTCTACGAGCAGTACTTC. Amino acid sequence: CASSWGSGLVYEQYF.

The V and J genes are TRBV6-5 and TRBJ2-7; no clear D gene. Trimming pared 8 bases from V and 0 bases from J, leaving 14 bases between. Germline V gene sequence: CDR1 MNHEY, CDR2 SVGAGI. This CDR3 has 14 residues. The CDR3 protein is CASAPFWSSYEQYF. The CDR3, as DNA: TGTGCCAGCGCCCCGTTTTGGAGCTCCTACGAGCAGTACTTC.

This clone showed up just a few times. This chain joins TRBV19 and TRBJ2-7; perhaps TRBD2 as D (6 bases). Trimming pared 6 bases from V and 7 bases from J, leaving 16 bases between. CDR1 LNHDA and CDR2 SQIVND come from the germline V gene (reference sequence). The CDR3 is made up of 13 amino acids. CDR3 in DNA: TGTGCCAGTAGCCCGGTCCGGGGGTGGGAGCAGTACTTC. It specifies CASSPVRGWEQYF.

The table lists this clone with a count of one. CDR3 sequence (DNA): TGCGCCAGCAGCTTAACGGTGAACACCGGGGAGCTGTTTTTT. Its protein product is CASSLTVNTGELFF. The chain recombines TRBV5-1 with TRBJ2-2; no clear D gene. With 2 bases removed from V and 1 base from J, the gap between germline ends came to 6 bases. Germline V gene sequence: CDR1 SGHRS, CDR2 YFSETQ. The CDR3 contains 14 residues.

This clone was detected a few times. The chain uses TRBV29-1 and TRBJ1-1; no reliable D call. This CDR3 is 12 amino acids long. Germline loops: CDR1 SQVTM, CDR2 ANQGSEA. Deletions cut 6 bases from V and 2 bases from J, with 10 bases between. The CDR3 protein is CSVHTGNTEAFF. The CDR3 DNA sequence: TGCAGCGTCCACACGGGAAACACTGAAGCTTTCTTT.

This chain uses TRBV3-1 (or the pseudogene TRBV3-2) with TRBJ1-1; 8 positions agree with TRBD1. This CDR3 contains 15 residues. Losses at the gene ends were 7 bases for V and 5 bases for J; bases not matched to a gene: 12. From germline, CDR1 is LGHDT and CDR2 YNNKEL (reference sequence). CDR3 sequence: CASTPTSGGPTEAFF. Here the CDR3 DNA reads TGTGCCAGCACCCCAACCTCAGGGGGCCCGACTGAAGCTTTCTTT.

The CDR3 spells CASSPPTGNTEAFF. CDR3 DNA sequence: TGTGCCAGCAGCCCACCGACAGGGAACACTGAAGCTTTCTTT. The V call is TRBV11-3, the J call TRBJ1-1; tentatively, D is TRBD1 (6 bases). Looked up from germline, CDR1 is SGHNT and CDR2 is YENEEA. V shed 5 bases and J shed 1 base, with 11 bases lying between them. The CDR3 sequence is 14 residues long. Based on the CDR3 plus reference TRBV11-3 and TRBJ1-1, the full variable domain is EAGVVQSPRYKIIEKKQPVAFWCNPISGHNTLYWYLQNLGQGPELLIRYENEEAVDDSQLPKDRFSAERLKGVDSTLKIQPAELGDSAVYLCASSPPTGNTEAFFGQGTRLTVV.

J is TRBJ2-1 and V is TRBV14; the match to TRBD2 covers 7 bases. Germline-derived CDR1 and CDR2 are SGHDN and FVKESK. After removal of 2 bases from V and 11 bases from J, the junction contained 6 bases not matched to a gene. The CDR3 runs to 13 residues. The CDR3 region is CASSQPPLAKQFF. DNA for the CDR3: TGTGCCAGCAGCCAACCTCCACTAGCGAAGCAGTTCTTC.

With respect to this clone: At one of its ends the junction is not consistent with the germline gene, which may arise from a read error. The chain has TRBV30 and TRBJ2-7, with D perhaps matching TRBD2 (6 bases). The CDR3 sequence is 11 residues long. Germline assignment: CDR1 GTSNPN and CDR2 SVGIG (reference sequence). The CDR3 loop reads CAWSGGRLIVF. CDR3 in DNA: TGTGCCTGGAGCGGAGGGCGACTCATCGTATTC.